The present T cell receptor beta chain was sequenced within a study of blood T cell repertoires in COVID-19. TCRdb keeps only in-frame clones here, not all; method: immunoSEQ multiplex PCR. The sample shows tens of thousands of clones, 65% to 90% of them seen only once. Trimming took off 3 bases at V and 2 bases at J, with 18 bases between the two ends. Germline-derived CDR1 and CDR2 are DFQATT and SNEGSKA (reference sequence). This CDR3 comprises 16 residues. The sequence was obtained from a woman aged 55-70 years with active COVID-19. The chain is built from TRBV20-1 and TRBJ2-3; tentative D call: TRBD2 (6 bases). Input material: peripheral blood. CDR3 region: CSASFGWGVTTDTQYF. The CDR3 DNA is TGCAGTGCTAGTTTCGGTTGGGGGGTGACCACAGATACGCAGTATTTT.